The sequence of this TCR beta chain was determined in a study of long-term antiretroviral therapy in people with HIV (dated by TCRdb to between 2021 and 2024). General notes on the study: Collection of the earliest samples took place about a decade ahead of the 2015 WHO recommendation for immediate ART, at a time when ART was typically delayed until CD4 counts fell. A retrospective serial study tested whether ART initiation and durable HIV suppression were associated with changes in peripheral blood TRB repertoire composition and diversity. Test extractions of a monoclonal T-cell line alongside a few dozen polyclonal samples showed no cross-contamination during QIAcube processing. A total of fewer than 250 cryopreserved PBMC samples came from 25 to 35 adults with confirmed HIV infection and were collected serially over a mean of about six years (range 1-12). Of the roughly 30 participants with HIV, approximately twelve were female. General study outcomes and caveats: Because cell numbers in pre-ART samples were limited, unsorted PBMC were profiled instead of sorted CD4+ and CD8+ T cells. A significant increase in TRB diversity was found to be associated with ART initiation, although TRB diversity was observed to remain significantly below that of transplant donor controls even after long-term ART. CDR3 length ranges in HIV repertoires were narrower than in controls, and network structure suggested an antigen-experienced repertoire with only a slight naive shift after ART. The samples span the years 2004 to 2017, and the ART regimens used may be less effective than current regimens. At every time point, the repertoire was dominated by expanded TRB clones first identified before ART initiation, although this dominance fluctuated and, in many PLHIV, declined after ART. Because PBMC availability was limited, only the TCR beta chain was sequenced, with no alpha chain pairing. Inferences about post-ART repertoire changes are limited because no data were available on ART adherence, viral resistance or therapy changes.

Its CDR3 holds 15 amino acids, cysteine through phenylalanine. The entry retains the CDR3 DNA only, 45 bases that are in frame from base 1. Germline trimming amounts to 5 bases on V and 2 bases on J, with 5 as the count of junction bases outside the gene matches. CDR1 and CDR2, per the germline V gene (reference sequence), are LNHNV and YYDKDF. Inclusion was restricted to participants for whom at least one PBMC sample before ART initiation and at least two post-ART samples were available. Treatment was received in the United States of America by all participants with HIV. Before DNA extraction, cryopreserved samples of roughly 0.9-11 million PBMC were thawed and then washed. At the time of the earliest PBMC sample, participants with HIV were aged between roughly 20 and 55 years. Each participant contributed PBMC samples from 1-4 timepoints before ART initiation and 2-8 timepoints after ART initiation, with a median of 7 samples. Serial HIV viral load, CD4+ T-cell count, ART history and demographic data were obtained for every participant. Genomic DNA was extracted from unsorted PBMC with a Qiagen kit on a QIAcube, processed in batches of 12 samples.

As to this clone: Its antigen is unknown. No qualities accompany the bases; no much larger clone lies one base away.

The immunoSEQ hsTCRB v3.0 assay was used at survey level resolution to sequence the TRB variable region. The targeted TRB sequencing depth was roughly 40,000-55,000 T-cell genomes per sample. TRB libraries were pooled and sequenced on an Illumina MiSeq using a v3 150-cycle kit. The study's processing was this. Repertoire analysis was performed in R inside a reproducible Nextflow workflow that covered QC, data transformation and analysis. LymphoSeq2, an R package for AIRR-Seq data exploration, was used to implement custom analyses. After excluding a few samples that yielded fewer than 5000 total TRB sequences, fewer than 200 HIV repertoires remained for analysis. Of the 180 to 200 retained HIV repertoires, over 55 were collected before and 120 to 140 after ART initiation. Repertoires were downsampled to 5000 TRB nucleotide sequences, and summary statistics were averaged over 100 downsampling iterations. Only TRB sequences with CDR3 regions of at least seven amino acids were retained for analysis. A Shannon entropy-derived clonality score and the Gini coefficient were used to measure diversity. In the repertoire networks, any two of the top 5000 CDR3 amino acid sequences were connected whenever the two sequences differed by an edit distance of one. For TRB CDR3 amino acid sequences, GLIPH2 was used to predict antigen specificity groups and MHC restriction. To flag known CMV, EBV, HIV or tissue antigen associations, CDR3 amino acid sequences were matched against VDJdb and McPAS-TCR. Pre-ART, post-ART and control groups were compared with Wilcoxon signed-rank tests and Holm-Bonferroni correction. TCRdb provides this immuneACCESS table in a form limited to in-frame rearrangements. Some clones are lacking; in checked studies, under half of them reflect an unresolved V gene, and why the rest are absent is not known. V, J and clone size were drawn from that table, and D and trimming were deduced from the DNA. The sample table shows 35,000 to 45,000 clones, and roughly 78% are seen once. Of the sample, around 5.8% is held by the ten largest clones.

The receptor chain draws on TRBV15 and TRBJ1-5; 8 of the junction bases match TRBD1. The sequenced sample was unsorted PBMCs, obtained 3.4 years after starting antiretroviral therapy. The clonotype comes from a man aged 30 to 45 with HIV. The CDR3 region: CATSYDRGGNQPQHF. At the DNA level, the sequence is TGTGCCACCAGCTACGACAGGGGAGGCAATCAGCCCCAGCATTTT. Here the CDR3 is joined to the reference TRBV15 and TRBJ1-5 genes, and the full variable domain is: DAMVIQNPRYQVTQFGKPVTLSCSQTLNHNVMYWYQQKSSQAPKLLFHYYDKDFNNEADTPDNFQSRRPNTSFCFLDIRSPGLGDTAMYLCATSYDRGGNQPQHFGDGTRLSIL.